Sequencing of this T cell receptor beta chain was carried out in a study of OX40 agonist ivuxolimab in advanced cancers. CDR1 is SGHTA, CDR2 FQGNSA, per germline. V gave up 1 base and J gave up 5 bases, with 18 bases separating them. The CDR3 is 16 residues long. The assay was immunoSEQ multiplex PCR, and TCRdb's table has in-frame clones only and misses some. Altogether under 80,000 clones are present, around 85% being singletons, with the ten largest covering approximately 3.8%. Sequenced here: CD4+ or CD8+ T cells sorted from blood, sampled in a trial of the OX40 agonist ivuxolimab. The J gene is TRBJ2-7, the V gene TRBV7-2; the D gene is possibly TRBD2 (6 bases). This TCR came from an adult with an advanced solid tumor such as melanoma, head and neck, liver or kidney cancer. CDR3 in DNA: TGTGCCAGCAGCTTAGGGCGGGGCCCTACCCCGGACGAGCAGTACTTC. Protein sequence: CASSLGRGPTPDEQYF.